A single sample gave rise to the 26 T cell receptor beta chains below, sequenced in a study of cytomegalovirus exposure and HLA in healthy donors. PCR was performed using 60 Vbeta and 13 Jbeta primers. Only in-frame clones appear in the TCRdb table, and some are missing; sequencing was by immunoSEQ multiplex PCR. The sample lists 84,000 or so clones; under 80% were seen once. Sequenced material: PBMCs. These receptors originate from a human donor in good health.

The J gene is TRBJ1-2, the V gene TRBV5-1; TRBD1 aligns across 7 bases. The length of the CDR3 is 16 residues. V shed 2 bases, J shed 6 bases, and the junction held 13 bases outside the gene matches. Germline V lookup: CDR1 SGHRS, CDR2 YFSETQ. The CDR3 region is CASSFDLGLDRDGYTF. For the CDR3, the DNA is TGCGCCAGCAGCTTTGATTTGGGGCTAGACAGGGATGGCTACACCTTC. Drawing the rest from reference TRBV5-1 and TRBJ1-2, the complete variable domain is KAGVTQTPRYLIKTRGQQVTLSCSPISGHRSVSWYQQTPGQGLQFLFEYFSETQRNKGNFPGRFSGRQFSNSRSEMNVSTLELGDSALYLCASSFDLGLDRDGYTFGSGTRLTVV.

J is TRBJ2-7 and V is TRBV7-8; TRBD1 is a possible D gene (5 bases). Trimming left V 3 bases short and J 3 bases short, with 12 bases between. Germline V gene data show CDR1 as SGHVS and CDR2 as FQNEAQ. The CDR3 contains 14 residues. Here the CDR3 DNA reads TGTGCCAGCAGCTTTAGGACAATAGACTACGAGCAGTACTTC. Its translation is CASSFRTIDYEQYF.

CDR3 loop: CATREQGAQSYTF. The CDR3, as DNA: TGTGCCACCAGGGAACAGGGGGCGCAAAGCTACACCTTC. The chain links TRBV15 to TRBJ1-2, with 9 bases fitting TRBD1. With V trimmed by 6 bases and J by 9 bases, 8 bases remained unmatched. Germline loops: CDR1 LNHNV, CDR2 YYDKDF (reference sequence). CDR3 length equals 13 residues.

A word on this clone: The junction departs from germline at one end; a sequencing error may be responsible. The V and J genes are TRBV7-9 and TRBJ1-5, with D perhaps matching TRBD1 (5 bases). CDR1 and CDR2 (germline): SEHNR, FQNEAQ (reference sequence). The CDR3 loop spans 15 amino acids. CDR3 nucleotide sequence: TGTGCCAGCAGCTCAGAGACAGAGAAGTATCAGCCCCAGAATTTT. Protein sequence: CASSSETEKYQPQNF.

The rearrangement uses TRBV6-5 and TRBJ2-1, with 7 bases fitting TRBD1. The CDR3 extends over 15 amino acids. V gave up 6 bases and J gave up 0 bases; unmatched junction bases: 5. Per germline, CDR1 MNHEY and CDR2 SVGAGI. The CDR3 DNA reads as TGTGCCAGCAGACCGGACAGGAGCTCCTACAATGAGCAGTTCTTC. Protein: CASRPDRSSYNEQFF.

The chain is built from TRBV6-5 and TRBJ2-1, with D hard to call. The germline gives CDR1 MNHEY, CDR2 SVGAGI. This CDR3 comprises 11 residues. V was clipped by 9 bases and J by 8 bases, with 11 bases between them. This CDR3 is CARTRSDEQFF. The CDR3 DNA follows: TGTGCCAGAACCCGTTCGGATGAGCAGTTCTTC.

This clone has just a few counts. V is TRBV6-7 and J is TRBJ1-1, with D perhaps matching TRBD1 (5 bases). TRBV6-7 is sorted into the ORF group, with uncertain function. The V and J ends lost 6 bases and 1 base respectively, with 12 bases between them. There are 14 residues in the CDR3. The CDR3 spells CASSPDIENTEAFF. The CDR3 DNA follows: TGTGCCAGCAGCCCGGACATAGAGAACACTGAAGCTTTCTTT.

V usage is TRBV4-1 and J usage is TRBJ1-2; tentative D call: TRBD1 (5 bases). Trimming took off 3 bases at V and 3 bases at J, with 20 bases between the two ends. The germline V gene has CDR1 MGHRA and CDR2 YSYEKL. CDR3 length: 17 amino acids. The CDR3 is CASSHPGRGPVDYGYTF. The CDR3 DNA reads TGCGCCAGCAGCCACCCAGGGAGGGGCCCGGTAGACTATGGCTACACCTTC.

This clone appeared a few times. The CDR3 coding sequence is TGTGCCAGCAGCGTAGGGCCAGCGGGGGTATCAGATACGCAGTATTTT. This translates into CASSVGPAGVSDTQYF. The chain employs TRBV9 and TRBJ2-3; 8 bases match TRBD2. This CDR3 spans 16 amino acids. Germline CDR1 and CDR2: SGDLS and YYNGEE. V lost 0 bases, J lost 4 bases, and 7 bases stayed unmatched.

The chain employs TRBV6-5 and TRBJ2-7, with 8 positions matching TRBD1. With 5 bases clipped from V and 4 bases from J, the junction kept 10 bases outside the gene matches. Looked up from germline, CDR1 is MNHEY and CDR2 is SVGAGI. This CDR3 is 15 amino acids long. CDR3 loop: CASSHAGTGHYEQYF. The CDR3 DNA is TGTGCCAGCAGTCACGCCGGGACAGGACATTACGAGCAGTACTTC.

The chain joins TRBV5-1 to TRBJ1-1; D remains ambiguous. Germline values: CDR1 SGHRS, CDR2 YFSETQ. The CDR3 spans 14 residues. Trimming pared 1 base from V and 10 bases from J, leaving 17 bases between. This CDR3 reads CASSLISFSRGAFF. CDR3 sequence (DNA): TGCGCCAGCAGCTTGATTTCTTTCTCGCGAGGAGCTTTCTTT.

This clone was detected a few times. V and J are TRBV4-1 and TRBJ2-7, with 9 positions matching TRBD2. Germline trimming cut 2 bases from V and 2 bases from J; bases unmatched to any gene: 7. CDR1 is MGHRA, CDR2 YSYEKL, per germline. This CDR3 region has 16 residues. This chain's CDR3 is CASSQHPTSGPYEQYF. CDR3 bases: TGCGCCAGCAGCCAACACCCGACTAGCGGTCCCTACGAGCAGTACTTC.

This clone was observed a handful of times. The rearrangement links TRBV30 to TRBJ1-1; the D gene is possibly TRBD1 (5 bases). The CDR3 is made up of 16 amino acids. Trimming cost V 0 bases and J 4 bases, with 18 bases left between them. Looked up from germline, CDR1 is GTSNPN and CDR2 is SVGIG (reference sequence). The CDR3 reads CAWSVTPVSGATEAFF. The CDR3 DNA sequence: TGTGCCTGGAGTGTGACGCCCGTCAGTGGGGCCACTGAAGCTTTCTTT.

The CDR3 region has the DNA TGTGCCAGCAGTTACTCGACAGGGGCGGTCGGGGAGCTGTTTTTT. This encodes CASSYSTGAVGELFF. V is TRBV6-5 and J is TRBJ2-2; 8 nucleotides match TRBD1. The CDR3 spans 15 residues. Trimming removed 0 bases from V and 7 bases from J; junction bases left unmatched: 4. Per the germline V gene, CDR1 is MNHEY and CDR2 is SVGAGI.

The CDR3: CASSSAGTGQETQYF. The CDR3 coding sequence is TGCGCCAGCAGCTCGGCCGGGACAGGGCAAGAGACCCAGTACTTC. The V and J genes are TRBV5-1 and TRBJ2-5, with 9 bases that match TRBD1. The CDR3 spans 15 residues. Germline CDR1 SGHRS, CDR2 YFSETQ. V lost 3 bases to trimming and J lost 2 bases; unmatched junction nucleotides: 5.

This CDR3 is CASSRTGSNTGELFF. In nucleotides, the CDR3 is TGTGCCAGTAGTAGGACAGGGTCGAACACCGGGGAGCTGTTTTTT. V usage is TRBV19 and J usage is TRBJ2-2, with 8 bases identical to TRBD1. Losses at the gene ends were 4 bases for V and 0 bases for J; bases not matched to a gene: 1. The CDR3 contains 15 residues. Germline CDR1 LNHDA, CDR2 SQIVND (reference sequence). Full variable domain (remainder filled in from reference TRBV19 and TRBJ2-2): DGGITQSPKYLFRKEGQNVTLSCEQNLNHDAMYWYRQDPGQGLRLIYYSQIVNDFQKGDIAEGYSVSREKKESFPLTVTSAQKNPTAFYLCASSRTGSNTGELFFGEGSRLTVL.

Only one count was recorded for this clone. This rearrangement joins TRBV7-9 to TRBJ1-2; D remains unclear. Between the trimmed V and J ends, which lost 3 bases and 4 bases, there was a span of 21 bases. This CDR3 is 17 amino acids long. Germline V gene lookup returns CDR1 SEHNR and CDR2 FQNEAQ (reference sequence). The CDR3 DNA reads as TGTGCCAGCAGCTTTACCGCCGATCAGTCCGTCCGCTATGGCTACACCTTC. Amino acids: CASSFTADQSVRYGYTF.

This chain uses TRBV27 with TRBJ1-4; 7 bases agree with TRBD1. Germline V CDR1 and CDR2: MNHEY, SMNVEV (reference sequence). The CDR3 totals 15 residues. V shed 2 bases and J 7 bases; nucleotides not matched to a gene: 7. CDR3 amino acids: CASSLKQGLGEKLFF. CDR3 bases: TGTGCCAGCAGTTTAAAACAGGGGCTGGGTGAAAAACTGTTTTTT.

The V call is TRBV30, the J call TRBJ1-5; D remains ambiguous. In germline, CDR1 is GTSNPN, CDR2 SVGIG (reference sequence). The CDR3 extends over 14 amino acids. The germline V and J ends were trimmed by 0 bases and 3 bases, with 9 bases remaining between them. Written as DNA, the CDR3 is TGTGCCTGGAGTGTACGTGGCCACAATCAGCCCCAGCATTTT. Translation gives CAWSVRGHNQPQHF. Looking up the rest from reference TRBV30 and TRBJ1-5 gives the full variable domain: SQTIHQWPATLVQPVGSPLSLECTVEGTSNPNLYWYRQAAGRGLQLLFYSVGIGQISSEVPQNLSASRPQDRQFILSSKKLLLSDSGFYLCAWSVRGHNQPQHFGDGTRLSIL.

This clone was seen more than once but under ten times. The chain links TRBV19 to TRBJ1-5, with D perhaps TRBD1 (5 bases). In germline, CDR1 is LNHDA, CDR2 SQIVND (reference sequence). This CDR3 spans 16 amino acids. The V gene lost 4 bases and the J gene lost 0 bases, with 13 bases spanning the gap. Here the CDR3 reads CASSTDSGYSNQPQHF. The CDR3 DNA is TGTGCCAGTAGTACAGATTCAGGGTATAGCAATCAGCCCCAGCATTTT. The full variable domain, completed using reference TRBV19 and TRBJ1-5, is DGGITQSPKYLFRKEGQNVTLSCEQNLNHDAMYWYRQDPGQGLRLIYYSQIVNDFQKGDIAEGYSVSREKKESFPLTVTSAQKNPTAFYLCASSTDSGYSNQPQHFGDGTRLSIL.

The chain has TRBV19 and TRBJ1-5; tentative D call: TRBD1 (6 bases). CDR3 length equals 13 residues. The germline V and J ends were trimmed by 8 bases and 3 bases, with 11 bases remaining between them. Per the germline V gene, CDR1 is LNHDA and CDR2 is SQIVND (reference sequence). CDR3: CASGHRVNQPQHF. CDR3 DNA sequence: TGTGCCAGTGGCCACAGGGTCAATCAGCCCCAGCATTTT.

The gene calls are TRBV7-2 and TRBJ1-1; D possibly corresponds to TRBD1 (5 bases). The germline V gene has CDR1 SGHTA and CDR2 FQGNSA. V was shortened by 1 base and J by 4 bases, with 13 bases between the two germline ends. The CDR3 runs to 15 residues. The CDR3 sequence: CASSLVWGRSTEAFF. CDR3 nucleotides: TGTGCCAGCAGCTTAGTGTGGGGGAGGAGCACTGAAGCTTTCTTT.

This clone turned up a few times. The genes are TRBV9 and TRBJ2-2; 8 bases map to TRBD1. In germline, CDR1 is SGDLS, CDR2 YYNGEE. The trim removed 4 bases at V and 1 base at J, leaving 3 bases unmatched. This CDR3 is 15 amino acids long. The CDR3 spells CASSTQGGNTGELFF. In DNA, the CDR3 is TGTGCCAGCAGCACACAGGGGGGGAACACCGGGGAGCTGTTTTTT.

The rearrangement links TRBV11-1 to TRBJ1-6; D might be TRBD1 (5 bases). Germline CDR1 and CDR2: SGHAT and FQDESV (reference sequence). The V end lost 2 bases, the J end lost 9 bases, and 8 bases lay between the germline ends. This CDR3 contains 13 residues. CDR3 nucleotides: TGTGCCAGCAGCTTACCGGGGGGTTCACCCCTCCACTTT. The encoded protein is CASSLPGGSPLHF.

The V gene is TRBV4-3, the J gene TRBJ2-5; 11 nucleotides match TRBD1. The CDR3 is 15 amino acids. The V gene end was trimmed by 3 bases and the J gene end by 5 bases; junction bases not matched to a gene: 5. The V gene's germline CDR1 is LGHNA and CDR2 YSLEER. CDR3 protein: CASSQDRDRGETQYF. DNA of the CDR3: TGCGCCAGCAGCCAGGACCGGGACAGGGGGGAGACCCAGTACTTC.

The gene calls are TRBV10-3 and TRBJ2-3; 7 nucleotides align to TRBD2. The CDR3 totals 17 residues. V was pared by 6 bases and J by 2 bases, with 14 bases of the junction left unmatched. Germline-derived CDR1 and CDR2 are ENHRY and SYGVKD. This CDR3 reads CAIRDGGLGVFTDTQYF. The CDR3 region has the DNA TGTGCCATCAGGGACGGGGGGTTAGGGGTGTTCACAGATACGCAGTATTTT.